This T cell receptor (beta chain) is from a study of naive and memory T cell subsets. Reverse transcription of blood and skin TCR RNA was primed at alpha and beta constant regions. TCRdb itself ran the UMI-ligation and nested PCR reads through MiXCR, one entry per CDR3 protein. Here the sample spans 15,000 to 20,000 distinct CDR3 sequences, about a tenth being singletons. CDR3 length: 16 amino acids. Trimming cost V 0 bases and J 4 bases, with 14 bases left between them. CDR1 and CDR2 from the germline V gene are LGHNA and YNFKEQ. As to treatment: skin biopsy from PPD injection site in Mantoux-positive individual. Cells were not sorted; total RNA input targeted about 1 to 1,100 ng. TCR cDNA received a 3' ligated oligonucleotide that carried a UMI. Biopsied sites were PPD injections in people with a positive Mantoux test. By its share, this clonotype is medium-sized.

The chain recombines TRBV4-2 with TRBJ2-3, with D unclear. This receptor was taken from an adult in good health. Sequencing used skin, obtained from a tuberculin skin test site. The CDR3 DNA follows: TGTGCCAGCAGCCAAGATTTGGGAATAGTTGCAGATACGCAGTATTTT. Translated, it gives CASSQDLGIVADTQYF.